Sequencing of this T cell receptor (beta chain) was carried out in a study of blood T cell repertoires in COVID-19. The CDR3 totals 18 residues. V lost 5 bases, J lost 5 bases, and 15 bases stayed unmatched. The germline V gene has CDR1 LNHDA and CDR2 SQIVND (reference sequence). In the original analysis: Nucleated cell counts were estimated from reference gene primer amplification. The data were produced by immunoSEQ multiplex PCR, yet TCRdb's version contains in-frame clones alone and is incomplete. The DNA was the basis for D and trimming; V, J and clone size are from that table. Of 100,000 to 150,000 clones listed, 85% are singletons.

Input material: peripheral blood. The chain couples TRBV19 to TRBJ2-1, with 10 bases matching TRBD2. The clonotype was recovered from a man older than 75 with active or convalescent COVID-19. The CDR3 reads CASSALPGLAGGHNEQFF. CDR3 DNA sequence: TGTGCCAGTAGTGCCCTTCCGGGATTAGCGGGGGGCCACAATGAGCAGTTCTTC.